This T cell receptor beta chain is drawn from a study of beta chain features in type 1 diabetes. Study results and caveats: Type 1 diabetes patients had moderately but significantly shorter TCRB CDR3s in all four CD4+ subsets. Any HLA-type effect on TCRB rearrangement remained unresolved here.

Reverse transcription of all isolated RNA meant that expressed TCRB transcripts were sequenced. Around 3.57 million reads was the average for naive, central memory and regulatory T cell samples. Profiling relied on immunoSEQ multiplex PCR, and the TCRdb table lists in-frame clones only, not all of them. Of around 650,000 clones listed, 9.5% to 15% are singletons. CDR1 is SGHTA, CDR2 FQGTGA, per germline. The CDR3 contains 14 residues. V was pared by 5 bases and J by 2 bases, with 13 bases between. In regard to this clone: Its cognate antigen is unknown.

Specimen: naive CD4+ T cells from blood. The chain uses TRBV7-3 and TRBJ2-7; TRBD1 or TRBD2 may be the D gene (5 bases each). The source of this sequence is a man aged 25 to 45 with type 1 diabetes. CDR3 residues: CASSPGPFAYEQYF. CDR3 nucleotides: TGTGCCAGCAGCCCGGGACCGTTCGCCTACGAGCAGTACTTC.